One and the same sample provided the 4 T cell receptor beta chains below, sequenced in a study of human T cells and chemical hapten exposure. The template was total RNA from unfractionated whole blood. During construction of the library, unique molecular identifiers were attached to individual cDNA molecules for quantitative, reproducible TCR counting. MiXCR, applied by TCRdb to the reads, yields one record per CDR3 protein. The repertoire holds 95,000 to 150,000 distinct CDR3 sequences, with about 8.9% as singletons. The specimen was whole blood. The receptor set was obtained from a human donor in good health. Some clones in this sample may be carry-over from other donors' samples.

This clonotype occurred many times. The J gene is TRBJ1-5, the V gene TRBV19; D is unresolved. This CDR3 has 13 amino acids. Trimming pared 3 bases from V and 1 base from J, leaving 4 bases between. Germline loops: CDR1 LNHDA, CDR2 SQIVND (reference sequence). The CDR3 is CASSMSSNQPQHF. The CDR3, as DNA: TGTGCCAGTAGTATGAGCAGCAATCAGCCCCAGCATTTT.

The V gene is TRBV5-4, the J gene TRBJ2-1; TRBD1 aligns across 7 bases. The CDR3 is 14 residues long. From germline, CDR1 is SGHNT and CDR2 YYREEE (reference sequence). V lost 2 bases, J lost 7 bases, and 6 bases stayed unmatched. The CDR3 DNA is TGTGCCAGCAGCTTAGGACAGGATCGGAATGAGCAGTTCTTC. The encoded protein is CASSLGQDRNEQFF.

This clonotype was detected only a few times. V is TRBV5-1 and J is TRBJ2-7; TRBD2 might be the D (5 bases). Germline V gene lookup returns CDR1 SGHRS and CDR2 YFSETQ. CDR3 length: 13 residues. Trimming pared 4 bases from V and 4 bases from J, leaving 12 bases between. CDR3 in amino acids: CASSLNAGYEQYF. The CDR3 bases are TGCGCCAGCAGCCTGAACGCGGGTTACGAGCAGTACTTC.

This chain connects TRBV7-8 to TRBJ2-3; D unresolved. CDR3 size: 15 residues. The V end lost 1 base, the J end lost 4 bases, and 12 bases lay between the germline ends. CDR1 is SGHVS and CDR2 is FQNEAQ in the germline V gene. CDR3 bases: TGTGCCAGCAGCTTAGGAATCGGCTGGGCAGATACGCAGTATTTT. The encoded protein is CASSLGIGWADTQYF.